This T cell receptor (beta chain) was sequenced in a study of glioma-infiltrating T cells after dendritic cell vaccination. The CDR3 spans 14 residues. V was shortened by 0 bases and J by 2 bases, with 7 bases between the two germline ends. Germline CDR1 reads SEHNR; CDR2 reads FQNEAQ (reference sequence). The primer mix had 60 V beta and 13 J beta primers. Profiling relied on immunoSEQ multiplex PCR, and the TCRdb table lists in-frame clones only, not all of them. The sample has approximately 100,000 clones; 79% are singletons. V gene TRBV7-9 combines with J gene TRBJ1-1; D call uncertain. The clonotype was recovered from a human donor with glioblastoma. The sequenced sample was blood, obtained before dendritic cell vaccination. This CDR3 is CASSLAPGNTEAFF. CDR3 nucleotide sequence: TGTGCCAGCAGCTTAGCGCCCGGTAACACTGAAGCTTTCTTT. Using reference TRBV7-9 and TRBJ1-1 for the parts outside the CDR3, the full variable domain is DTGVSQNPRHKITKRGQNVTFRCDPISEHNRLYWYRQTLGQGPEFLTYFQNEAQLEKSRLLSDRFSAERPKGSFSTLEIQRTEQGDSAMYLCASSLAPGNTEAFFGQGTRLTVV.